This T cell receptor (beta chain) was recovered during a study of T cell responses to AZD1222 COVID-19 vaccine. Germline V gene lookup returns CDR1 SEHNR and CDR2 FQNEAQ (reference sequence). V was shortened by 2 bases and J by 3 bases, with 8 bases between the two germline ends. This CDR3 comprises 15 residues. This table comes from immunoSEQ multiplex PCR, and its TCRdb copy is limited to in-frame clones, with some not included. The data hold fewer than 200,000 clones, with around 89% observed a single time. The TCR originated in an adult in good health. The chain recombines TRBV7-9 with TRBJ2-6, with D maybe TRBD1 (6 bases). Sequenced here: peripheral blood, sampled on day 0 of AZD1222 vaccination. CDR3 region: CASSLWGRGANVLTF. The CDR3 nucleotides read TGTGCCAGCAGCTTATGGGGGCGTGGGGCCAACGTCCTGACTTTC.